This record concerns one T cell receptor beta chain sequence. They isolated at least 7 million PBMCs from each sample. Then a second PCR, running roughly 7 to 11 cycles, was carried out with a sample-barcoded 5' primer and a J-beta primer mix. A tag from a template-switch adaptor with 12 random nucleotides marked each cDNA molecule. TCRdb fed the 5' RACE reads into MiXCR, producing one record per CDR3 protein. The data show under 2,000,000 distinct CDR3 sequences, about 50% seen once. Trimming left V 4 bases short and J 11 bases short, with 14 bases between. The CDR3 sequence is 11 residues long. Germline lookup yields CDR1 DFQATT and CDR2 SNEGSKA (reference sequence). These data are taken from a study of blood T cells in healthy people across ages.

The receptor was isolated from a woman aged 40 to 50 in good health. The rearrangement joins TRBV20-1 to TRBJ2-5; possibly TRBD2 for D (5 bases). The sample taken for sequencing was blood. CDR3 protein: CSATQVGEQYF. The CDR3 nucleotides read TGCAGTGCTACCCAGGTTGGGGAGCAGTACTTC.